This T cell receptor (beta chain) derives from a study of blood T cell repertoires in COVID-19 (dated by TCRdb to 2020 to 2022). Study-level background: The collaborator samples originated in the United States, Italy and Spain and spanned the acute and convalescent phases of COVID-19. The material from the prospective study consisted of cDNA or gDNA derived from T cells, B-cell-depleted T cells, or PBMCs. Deeply sampled blood TCRbeta repertoires from subjects exposed to, actively infected with, or recovered from COVID-19 were included in the dataset. The repertoires were made available in a free public database intended to serve as a resource for research on the immune response to SARS-CoV-2. Samples came from the ongoing ImmuneRACE study (first 160 participants) plus 1,254 subjects from 6 global collaborators. Nearly every sample came with metadata listing a de-identified subject ID, COVID-19 status, age in years and sex. HLA class I and class II types, where available, came from metadata supplied by the sample provider rather than from assay-based typing. What the authors observed across the whole study: How much clinical and demographic metadata was included differed by source and by participant, and the metadata was provided uncurated.

TCRbeta CDR3 regions were amplified from genomic DNA using the immunoSEQ Assay, a bias-controlled multiplex PCR. The authors' pipeline ran thus. Within the assay, amplification of reference gene primers was used to estimate how many nucleated cells each sample contained. To quantify the absolute abundance of each unique TCRbeta CDR3 rearrangement, sequence reads were collapsed and filtered. Productive Simpson clonality was computed per sample as the square root of Simpson's diversity index over productive rearrangements. The source is immuneACCESS, and TCRdb retained only in-frame sequences with V and J called. Part of the clones is not carried over; for the studies checked, unresolved V genes explain less than half of this, and the remainder is unexplained. The V and J calls and clone size come from that table; D and trimming were worked out from the DNA. In this sample the table shows approximately 300,000 clones, roughly nine tenths of which occur a single time. Of the sample, 4.5% to 6.5% falls within the top ten clones.

Enrolling through a virtual design, the prospective study's participants ranged in age from roughly 18 to 100 years and lived across 20 to 25 United States geographic areas. Cohort assignment in the prospective study relied on participant-reported clinical history from a screening survey and a study questionnaire. Recovered participants in ImmuneRACE Cohort 3 were defined by two consecutive negative NP/OP PCR tests, clearance by a healthcare professional, or resolution of symptoms. Mobile phlebotomists in the prospective study collected whole blood, serum and a nasopharyngeal or oropharyngeal swab from every participant. Prospective study participants could optionally give additional blood draws and questionnaires over an approximately 2-month period. Prospective study blood samples were shipped either frozen or at room temperature before DNA extraction. Trimming costs V 2 bases and J 4 bases, and their ends lie 5 bases apart. Counted from cysteine to phenylalanine, this CDR3 has 12 amino acids. The kept DNA is CDR3 alone, 36 bases in frame from the first base. Looking up the germline V gene yields CDR1 SGHAT and CDR2 FQNNGV.

A note on this clone: Its target antigen remains unknown. No much larger clonotype is one base removed from it; base qualities were not supplied.

The specimen sequenced was PBMCs or T cells enriched from blood (not recorded which). This TCR was sampled from a man aged 55-75 years who had recovered from COVID-19. Recombination joined TRBV11-2 with TRBJ1-1, with no confidently assigned D gene. The CDR3 has the sequence CASSLTVTEAFF. The DNA sequence is as follows: TGTGCCAGCAGCTTAACGGTCACTGAAGCTTTCTTT.